This TCR beta chain was sequenced for a study of cytomegalovirus exposure and HLA in healthy donors. Overall study findings and caveats: Among TCR beta chains of equal frequency, HLA-associated ones were more clonally expanded in a later analysis.

With 60 Vbeta and 13 Jbeta primers, the PCR was carried out. Sequencing was performed with immunoSEQ multiplex PCR; in TCRdb, only in-frame clones are kept and a portion is missing. Of around 130,000 clones detected, 70% to 90% appear once; the ten largest clones hold 0.5% to 0.65%. Germline CDR1 reads MNHEY; CDR2 reads SMNVEV (reference sequence). The CDR3 covers 11 residues. The V and J ends lost 8 bases and 4 bases respectively, with 8 bases between them. Only a few counts were recorded for this clone. Antigen: not known. Although they were nominally healthy when sampled, donors likely had unrecorded immune exposures.

Sequencing was performed on PBMCs. The source of this sequence is a woman aged 40 to 49 in good health and CMV-seronegative. The J gene is TRBJ1-2, the V gene TRBV27; D call uncertain. The CDR3: CASGSSYGYTF. In nucleotides, the CDR3 is TGTGCCAGCGGATCTAGCTATGGCTACACCTTC.